One sample yielded the 5 T cell receptor beta chains listed below, sequenced in a study of human T cells and chemical hapten exposure. TCRdb re-called the RACE reads with MiXCR, one entry per CDR3 protein. The data show a few hundred thousand distinct CDR3 sequences, with approximately 5.8% seen just once and roughly 8.2% held by the top ten. Time point given: pre-sensitization, week 0. Treatment reported: therapeutic diphenylcyclopropenone sensitization with weekly scalp DPC. Sequences were derived from whole blood, sampled in connection with sensitization to the hapten diphenylcyclopropenone (DPC). The source is a young woman with alopecia areata. Some clones in this sample may be carry-over from other donors' samples.

Regarding this clonotype: A read error may explain this, as a much larger clone is one base away. The chain carries TRBV14 and TRBJ2-5; no definite D call. The germline gives CDR1 SGHDN, CDR2 FVKESK. The CDR3 covers 13 residues. CDR3 nucleotides: TGTGCCGGCAGCCAAGACGTGAAAGAGACCCAGTACTTC. Translation: CAGSQDVKETQYF.

This sequence joins TRBV28 and TRBJ1-2; unclear D gene. The V gene's germline CDR1 is MDHEN and CDR2 SYDVKM. The CDR3 runs to 15 residues. The V gene lost 6 bases and the J gene lost 5 bases, with 19 bases spanning the gap. The CDR3 coding sequence is TGTGCCAGCAGCCGAGACTGGACCCAGACTTATGGCTACACCTTC. It specifies CASSRDWTQTYGYTF.

The chain carries TRBV2 and TRBJ1-1, with 10 bases lining up with TRBD1. Germline assignment: CDR1 SNHLY and CDR2 FYNNEI. J gave up 10 bases and V 8 bases, and 7 bases lay outside the gene matches. The CDR3 is made up of 12 amino acids. CDR3 DNA sequence: TGTGCCAGCCCCGGGACAGGGGCTGGAGCTTTCTTT. Translating gives CASPGTGAGAFF. The whole variable domain, filled in from reference TRBV2 and TRBJ1-1, reads EPEVTQTPSHQVTQMGQEVILRCVPISNHLYFYWYRQILGQKVEFLVSFYNNEISEKSEIFDDQFSVERPDGSNFTLKIRSTKLEDSAMYFCASPGTGAGAFFGQGTRLTVV.

The chain uses TRBV5-5 and TRBJ1-5, with no clear D. This CDR3 is 14 amino acids long. Trimming left V 4 bases short and J 3 bases short, with 11 bases between. CDR1 is SGHKS, CDR2 YYEKEE, per germline (reference sequence). In DNA, the CDR3 is TGTGCCAGCAGCGAGGCCACCACCAATCAGCCCCAGCATTTT. Amino acid sequence: CASSEATTNQPQHF. Based on the CDR3 plus reference TRBV5-5 and TRBJ1-5, the full variable domain is DAGVTQSPTHLIKTRGQQVTLRCSPISGHKSVSWYQQVLGQGPQFIFQYYEKEERGRGNFPDRFSARQFPNYSSELNVNALLLGDSALYLCASSEATTNQPQHFGDGTRLSIL.

In this sample, this clonotype turned up many times. The chain combines TRBV25-1 with TRBJ2-7, with D unresolved. The V and J ends lost 4 bases and 4 bases respectively, with 11 bases between them. The CDR3 runs to 13 residues. Germline CDR1 and CDR2: MGHDK and SYGVNS. CDR3 sequence: CASSGAPSYEQYF. The CDR3 region has the DNA TGTGCCAGCAGTGGAGCCCCCTCTTACGAGCAGTACTTC.